This T cell receptor (beta chain) was recorded in a study of blood T cell repertoires in COVID-19. Researchers sorted participants into cohorts using their self-reported clinical history. Each recovered donor of Cohort 3 presented with two negative PCRs, clearance, or symptom resolution. This CDR3 spans 15 amino acids. Trimming took 6 bases from V and 6 from J, leaving 17 bases between them. CDR1 is MNHEY and CDR2 is SMNVEV in the germline V gene (reference sequence). TCRdb's table, derived via immunoSEQ multiplex PCR, lists solely in-frame clones and lacks some. This table holds 95,000 to 150,000 clones, 84% found once.

Sequencing used PBMCs or T cells enriched from blood (not recorded which). The clonotype originates from a woman aged 25 to 39 who had recovered from COVID-19. The V and J genes are TRBV27 and TRBJ1-4, with D possibly being TRBD1 (5 bases). CDR3 bases: TGTGCCAGCAGCGACACCGGTCTCAGGGATGAAAAACTGTTTTTT. It codes for CASSDTGLRDEKLFF.